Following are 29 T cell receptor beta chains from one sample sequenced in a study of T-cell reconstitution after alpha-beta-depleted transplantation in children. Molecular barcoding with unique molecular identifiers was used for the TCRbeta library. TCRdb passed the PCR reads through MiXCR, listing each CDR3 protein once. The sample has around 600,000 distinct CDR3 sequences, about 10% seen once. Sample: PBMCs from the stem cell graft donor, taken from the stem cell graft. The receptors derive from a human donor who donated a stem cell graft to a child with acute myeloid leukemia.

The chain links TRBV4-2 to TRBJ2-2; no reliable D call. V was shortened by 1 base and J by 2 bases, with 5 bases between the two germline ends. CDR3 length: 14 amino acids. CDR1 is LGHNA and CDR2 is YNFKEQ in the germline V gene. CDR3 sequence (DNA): TGTGCCAGCAGCCAAGTTTTCAACACCGGGGAGCTGTTTTTT. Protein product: CASSQVFNTGELFF.

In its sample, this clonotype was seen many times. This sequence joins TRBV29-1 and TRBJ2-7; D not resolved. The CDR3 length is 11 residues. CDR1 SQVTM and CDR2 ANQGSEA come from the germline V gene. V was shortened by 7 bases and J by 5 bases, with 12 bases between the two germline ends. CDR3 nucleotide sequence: TGCAGCGCCATGACTGGGGACGAGCAGTACTTC. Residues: CSAMTGDEQYF.

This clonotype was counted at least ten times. The DNA of the CDR3 is TGTGCCACTCTCAGGGGTGGCACAGATACGCAGTATTTT. This translates into CATLRGGTDTQYF. V and J are TRBV15 and TRBJ2-3; D possibly corresponds to TRBD1 (6 bases). The CDR3 is 13 residues long. V lost 9 bases, J lost 1 base, and 11 bases lay in between. Per germline, CDR1 LNHNV and CDR2 YYDKDF (reference sequence).

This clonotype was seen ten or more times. CDR3 DNA sequence: TGTGCCAGCAGTCGGGGACTAGCCGGACTAGATACGCAGTATTTT. It encodes CASSRGLAGLDTQYF. The chain links TRBV12-3 or TRBV12-4 to TRBJ2-3, with TRBD2 matching over 9 bases. The CDR3 has 15 amino acids. The J segment lost 5 bases and the V segment lost 5 bases, leaving 8 bases of the junction unmatched.

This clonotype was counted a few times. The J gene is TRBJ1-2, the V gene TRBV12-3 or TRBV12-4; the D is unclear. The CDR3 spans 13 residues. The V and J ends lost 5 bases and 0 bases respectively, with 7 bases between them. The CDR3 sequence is CASSGRTNYGYTF. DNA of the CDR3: TGTGCCAGCAGTGGTAGGACTAACTATGGCTACACCTTC.

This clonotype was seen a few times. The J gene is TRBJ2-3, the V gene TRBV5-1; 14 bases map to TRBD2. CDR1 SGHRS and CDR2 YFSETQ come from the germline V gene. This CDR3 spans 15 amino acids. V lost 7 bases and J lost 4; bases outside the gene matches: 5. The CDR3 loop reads CASDGTSGSADTQYF. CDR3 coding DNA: TGCGCCAGCGACGGGACTAGCGGGAGTGCAGATACGCAGTATTTT.

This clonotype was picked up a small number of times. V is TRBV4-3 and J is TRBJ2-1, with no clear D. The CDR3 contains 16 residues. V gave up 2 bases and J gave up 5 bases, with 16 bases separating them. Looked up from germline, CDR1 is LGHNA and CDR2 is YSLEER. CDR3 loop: CASSQRVQGSNNEQFF. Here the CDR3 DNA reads TGCGCCAGCAGCCAAAGGGTTCAAGGGTCCAACAATGAGCAGTTCTTC.

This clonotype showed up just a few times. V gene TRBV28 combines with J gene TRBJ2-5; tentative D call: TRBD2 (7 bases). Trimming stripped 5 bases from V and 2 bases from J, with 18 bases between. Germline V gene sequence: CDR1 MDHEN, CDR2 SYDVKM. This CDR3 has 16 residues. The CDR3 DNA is TGTGCCAGCAGTCCGGGGGGCCTAGGACTACAAGAGACCCAGTACTTC. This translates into CASSPGGLGLQETQYF.

This CDR3 is CASSYAGVIAEKLFF. The CDR3, as DNA: TGTGCCAGCAGTTACGCGGGAGTCATCGCTGAAAAACTGTTTTTT. The chain couples TRBV6-2 or TRBV6-3 to TRBJ1-4; unclear D gene. The CDR3 is 15 residues long. Trimming shortened V by 2 bases and J by 7 bases, and 14 bases separated the two germline ends. From germline, CDR1 is MNHEY and CDR2 SVGEGT.

The CDR3 here is CSASPGLALETQYF. DNA for the CDR3: TGCAGTGCTAGCCCGGGACTAGCGTTGGAGACCCAGTACTTC. The rearrangement joins TRBV20-1 to TRBJ2-5; 10 positions match TRBD2. Germline loops: CDR1 DFQATT, CDR2 SNEGSKA (reference sequence). Losses at the gene ends were 3 bases for V and 5 bases for J; bases not matched to a gene: 6. The CDR3 contains 14 residues.

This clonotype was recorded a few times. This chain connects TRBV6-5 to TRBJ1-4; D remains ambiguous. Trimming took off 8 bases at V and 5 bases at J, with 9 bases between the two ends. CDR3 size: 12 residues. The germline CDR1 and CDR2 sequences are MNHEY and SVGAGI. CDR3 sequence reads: CASSTKNEKLFF. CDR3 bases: TGTGCCAGCTCCACCAAAAATGAAAAACTGTTTTTT.

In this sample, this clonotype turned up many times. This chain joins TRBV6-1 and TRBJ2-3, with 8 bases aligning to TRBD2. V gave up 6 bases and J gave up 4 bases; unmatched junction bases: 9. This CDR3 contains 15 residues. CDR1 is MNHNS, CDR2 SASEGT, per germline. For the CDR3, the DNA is TGTGCCAGCAGACCGGGACTAGTTTTTTCAGATACGCAGTATTTT. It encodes CASRPGLVFSDTQYF.

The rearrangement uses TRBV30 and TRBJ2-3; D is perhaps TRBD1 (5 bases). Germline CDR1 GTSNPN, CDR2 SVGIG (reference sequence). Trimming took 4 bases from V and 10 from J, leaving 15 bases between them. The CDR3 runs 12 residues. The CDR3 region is CAWTQETVAQYF. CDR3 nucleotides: TGTGCCTGGACCCAGGAGACAGTGGCGCAGTATTTT.

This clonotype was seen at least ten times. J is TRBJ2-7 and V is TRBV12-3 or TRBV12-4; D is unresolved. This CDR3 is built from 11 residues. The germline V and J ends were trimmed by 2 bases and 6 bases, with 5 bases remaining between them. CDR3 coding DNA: TGTGCCAGCAGTTTAATCTCCGAGCAGTACTTC. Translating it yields CASSLISEQYF.

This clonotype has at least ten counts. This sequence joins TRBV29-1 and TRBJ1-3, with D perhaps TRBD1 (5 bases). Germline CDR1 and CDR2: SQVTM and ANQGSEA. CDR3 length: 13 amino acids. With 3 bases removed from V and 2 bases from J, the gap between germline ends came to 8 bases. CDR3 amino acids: CSVDRGAGNTIYF. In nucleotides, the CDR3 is TGCAGCGTTGACCGAGGGGCTGGAAACACCATATATTTT.

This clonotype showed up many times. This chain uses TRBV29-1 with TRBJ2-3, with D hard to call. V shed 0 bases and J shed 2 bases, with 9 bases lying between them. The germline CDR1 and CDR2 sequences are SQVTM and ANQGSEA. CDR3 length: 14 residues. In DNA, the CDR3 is TGCAGCGTTGAAGATCTCACAGCCACAGATACGCAGTATTTT. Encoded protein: CSVEDLTATDTQYF.

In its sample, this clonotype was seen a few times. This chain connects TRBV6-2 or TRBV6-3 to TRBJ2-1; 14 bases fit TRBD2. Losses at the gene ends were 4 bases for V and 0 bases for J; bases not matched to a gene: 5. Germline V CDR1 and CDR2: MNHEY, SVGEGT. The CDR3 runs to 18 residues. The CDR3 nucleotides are TGTGCCAGCAGTTGGACTAGCGGGAGGCGCAGCTCCTACAATGAGCAGTTCTTC. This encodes CASSWTSGRRSSYNEQFF.

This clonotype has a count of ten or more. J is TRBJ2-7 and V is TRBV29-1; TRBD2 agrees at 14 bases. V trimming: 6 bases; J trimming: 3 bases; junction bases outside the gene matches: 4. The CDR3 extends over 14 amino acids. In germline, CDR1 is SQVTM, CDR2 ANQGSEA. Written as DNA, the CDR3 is TGCAGCGTGGCCGGGACTAGCGGGAGCTACGAGCAGTACTTC. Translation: CSVAGTSGSYEQYF.

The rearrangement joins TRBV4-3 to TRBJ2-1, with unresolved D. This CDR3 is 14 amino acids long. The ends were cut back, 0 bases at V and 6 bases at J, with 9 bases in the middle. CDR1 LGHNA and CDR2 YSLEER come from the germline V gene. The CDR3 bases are TGCGCCAGCAGCCAAGATTTTTCGGCCAATGAGCAGTTCTTC. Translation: CASSQDFSANEQFF.

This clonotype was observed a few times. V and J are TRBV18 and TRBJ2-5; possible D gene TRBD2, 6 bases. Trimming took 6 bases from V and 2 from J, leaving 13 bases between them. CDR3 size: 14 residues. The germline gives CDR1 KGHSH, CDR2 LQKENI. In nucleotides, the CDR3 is TGTGCCAGCTCGCCGGGACTGGAGCAAGAGACCCAGTACTTC. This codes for CASSPGLEQETQYF.

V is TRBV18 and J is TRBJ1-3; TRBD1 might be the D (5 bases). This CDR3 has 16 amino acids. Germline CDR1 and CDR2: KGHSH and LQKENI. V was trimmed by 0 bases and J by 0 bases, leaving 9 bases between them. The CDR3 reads CASSPPGGSSGNTIYF. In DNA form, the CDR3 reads TGTGCCAGCTCACCACCGGGGGGAAGCTCTGGAAACACCATATATTTT.

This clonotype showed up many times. In DNA, the CDR3 is TGTGCCAGCAGCTCCGCGGCTTCCTCCTACAATGAGCAGTTCTTC. The encoded protein is CASSSAASSYNEQFF. V gene TRBV7-2 combines with J gene TRBJ2-1; D is unresolved. The V gene's germline CDR1 is SGHTA and CDR2 FQGNSA. V shed 4 bases and J shed 0 bases, with 10 bases lying between them. This CDR3 contains 15 residues.

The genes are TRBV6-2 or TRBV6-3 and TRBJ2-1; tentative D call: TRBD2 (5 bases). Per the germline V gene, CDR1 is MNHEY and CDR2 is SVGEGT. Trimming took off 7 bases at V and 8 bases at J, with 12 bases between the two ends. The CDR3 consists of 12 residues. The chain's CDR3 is CASTRGRDEQFF. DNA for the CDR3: TGTGCCAGCACGCGCGGGCGGGATGAGCAGTTCTTC.

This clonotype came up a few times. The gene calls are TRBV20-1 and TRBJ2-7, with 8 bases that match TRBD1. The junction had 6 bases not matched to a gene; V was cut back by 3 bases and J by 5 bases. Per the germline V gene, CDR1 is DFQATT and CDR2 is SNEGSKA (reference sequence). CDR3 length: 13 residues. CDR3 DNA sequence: TGCAGTGCTAGTGGAAGGACAGGGAACGAGCAGTACTTC. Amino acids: CSASGRTGNEQYF.

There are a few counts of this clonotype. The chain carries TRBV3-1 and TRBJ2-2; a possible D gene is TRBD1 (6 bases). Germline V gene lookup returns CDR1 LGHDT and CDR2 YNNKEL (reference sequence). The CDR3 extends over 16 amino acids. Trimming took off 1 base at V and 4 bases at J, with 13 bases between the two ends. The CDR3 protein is CASSQVPGVVTGELFF. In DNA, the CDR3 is TGTGCCAGCAGCCAAGTACCAGGGGTGGTCACCGGGGAGCTGTTTTTT.

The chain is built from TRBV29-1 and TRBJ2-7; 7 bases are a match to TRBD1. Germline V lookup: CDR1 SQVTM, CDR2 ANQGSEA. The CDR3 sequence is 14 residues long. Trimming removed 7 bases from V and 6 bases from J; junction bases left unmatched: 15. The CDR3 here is CSAQGGQGVGEQYF. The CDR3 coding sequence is TGCAGCGCCCAAGGTGGCCAGGGGGTGGGCGAGCAGTACTTC.

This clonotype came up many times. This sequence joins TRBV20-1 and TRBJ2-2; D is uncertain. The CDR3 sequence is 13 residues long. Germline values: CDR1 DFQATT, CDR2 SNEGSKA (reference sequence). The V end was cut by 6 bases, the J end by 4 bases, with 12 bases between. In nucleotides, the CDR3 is TGCAGTGCCCTGGCGGACGCCACCGGGGAGCTGTTTTTT. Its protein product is CSALADATGELFF.

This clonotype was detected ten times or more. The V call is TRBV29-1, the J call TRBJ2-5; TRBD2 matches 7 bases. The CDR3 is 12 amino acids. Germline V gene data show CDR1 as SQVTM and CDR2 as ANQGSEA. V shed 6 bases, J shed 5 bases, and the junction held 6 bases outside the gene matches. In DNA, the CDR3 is TGCAGCGTCCGAACAGCGGGGGAGACCCAGTACTTC. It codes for CSVRTAGETQYF.

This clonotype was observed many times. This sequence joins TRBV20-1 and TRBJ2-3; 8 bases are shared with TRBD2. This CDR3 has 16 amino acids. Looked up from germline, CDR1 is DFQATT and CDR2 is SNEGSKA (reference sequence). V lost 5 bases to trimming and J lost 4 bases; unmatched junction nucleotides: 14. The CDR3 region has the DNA TGCAGTGCTCCCGGCCGGATAGCGGGAAGGCCAGATACGCAGTATTTT. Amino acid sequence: CSAPGRIAGRPDTQYF.